Listed below are T cell receptor beta chains from one sample, sequenced in a study of T cell responses to AZD1222 COVID-19 vaccine. The assay was immunoSEQ multiplex PCR, and TCRdb's table has in-frame clones only and misses some. The table has 90,000 to 120,000 clones, over 75% seen once. This sample comprised peripheral blood, obtained on day 0 of AZD1222 vaccination. The receptors here all came from an adult in good health. Both conserved end residues are part of each CDR3. D genes are given only for firm matches. The size field is filled for only some rows; it gives once, few, many or a size class.

j_call v_call clone_size d_call cdr3_nt cdr3_aa
TRBJ1-1 TRBV28 NA NA TGTGCCAGCAGCTCCCCCCGAACTGAAGCTTTCTTT CASSSPRTEAFF
TRBJ1-6 TRBV19 NA TRBD1 TGTGCCAGTAGCCCGTCAGGGGGGGGGCATTCACCCCTCCACTTT CASSPSGGGHSPLHF
TRBJ1-1 TRBV4-3 NA NA TGCGCCAGCAGCCAAGGAGGAGGGGCTGAAGCTTTCTTT CASSQGGGAEAFF
TRBJ1-5 TRBV27 NA NA TGTGCCAGCAGGGACCGTTTCCAGCCCCAGCATTTT CASRDRFQPQHF
TRBJ2-2 TRBV7-2 NA NA TGTGCCAGCAGCCCAGATCCGGGGGACGGGGAGCTGTTTTTT CASSPDPGDGELFF
TRBJ2-7 TRBV6-1 NA NA TGTGCCAGCAGTGAAAGCCTGCCCTTGGACTTC CASSESLPLDF
TRBJ1-1 TRBV18 NA NA TGTGCCAGCTCACCAGGGGGGGTTACTGAAGCTTTCTTT CASSPGGVTEAFF
TRBJ2-1 TRBV5-1 NA NA TGCGCCAGCAGCTTTGGCGGGACGACCTACAATGAGCAGTTCTTC CASSFGGTTYNEQFF
TRBJ2-2 TRBV5-1 NA NA TGCGCCAGCAGCGGACAGATGAACACCGGGGAGCTGTTTTTT CASSGQMNTGELFF
TRBJ1-1 TRBV5-4 NA NA TGTGCCAGCAGCTTGAGGGGGGGGCGCCGGACTGAAGCTTTCTTT CASSLRGGRRTEAFF
TRBJ2-7 TRBV18 NA NA TGTGCCAGCTCCCCCCGCGGTCCCGACGAGCAGTACTTC CASSPRGPDEQYF
TRBJ2-5 TRBV7-8 NA NA TGTGCCAGCAGCGAGAAACAGGGTTGGCGCCAAGAGACCCAGTACTTC CASSEKQGWRQETQYF
TRBJ1-1 TRBV5-6 once NA TGTGCCAGCAGCGGGCTTGGACAGAACACTGAAGCTTTCTTT CASSGLGQNTEAFF
TRBJ2-5 TRBV24-1 NA NA TGTGCCACCAGTGATTTGAGCCCCGTGGGTTCGGAGACCCAGTACTTC CATSDLSPVGSETQYF
TRBJ2-6 TRBV7-2 NA NA TGTGCCAGCAGCTTACGAAGTTCTGGGGCCAACGTCCTGACTTTC CASSLRSSGANVLTF
TRBJ1-1 TRBV27 NA NA TGTGCCAGCAGTTTATTTAGGAGTACTGAAGCTTTCTTT CASSLFRSTEAFF
TRBJ1-1 TRBV10-3 NA NA TGTGCCATCAGTGAAGGGGGGGCACTCACGAAAGCTTTCTTT CAISEGGALTKAFF
TRBJ1-2 TRBV2 NA NA TGTGCCAGCAGTGAAGGGGGCATTTTTACATTAGGCTACACCTTC CASSEGGIFTLGYTF
TRBJ1-3 TRBV7-9 NA NA TGTGCCAGCAGCTCTGGAAACACCATATATTTT CASSSGNTIYF
TRBJ1-1 TRBV7-2 NA TRBD1 TGTGCCAGCAGTCAACAAGGGACAGTTATTATGAACACTGAAGCTTTCTTT CASSQQGTVIMNTEAFF
TRBJ1-5 TRBV10-3 NA NA TGTGCCATCAGTTCCCCGGATCAGCCCCAGCATTTT CAISSPDQPQHF
TRBJ2-7 TRBV5-1 NA NA TGCGCCAGCAGCTATCGTCGGGGCAATCTAAGGGACGAGCAGTACTTC CASSYRRGNLRDEQYF
TRBJ2-1 TRBV7-2 NA TRBD2 TGTGCCAGCAGCACCGTGACTAGCGCCCCCTACAATGAGCAGTTCTTC CASSTVTSAPYNEQFF
TRBJ1-1 TRBV7-2 once TRBD1 TGTGCCAGCAGCTTGGGGACAGCTCAGGGAAACACTGAAGCTTTCTTT CASSLGTAQGNTEAFF
TRBJ1-5 TRBV7-2 NA NA TGTGCCAGCAGCTTAGCAGCCACAGGTCATCAGCCCCAGCATTTT CASSLAATGHQPQHF
TRBJ2-1 TRBV5-1 NA TRBD1 TGCGCCAGCAGCTGGGGACAGGGGATCGATGAGCAGTTCTTC CASSWGQGIDEQFF
TRBJ1-2 TRBV6-2/TRBV6-3 once NA TGTGCCAGCAGCGACCAGGCCAACTATGGCTACACCTTC CASSDQANYGYTF
TRBJ1-1 TRBV3-1/TRBV3-2 NA NA TGTGCCAGCAGCCAAGATCTTCCCGCTGGTTACACTGAAGCTTTCTTT CASSQDLPAGYTEAFF
TRBJ2-7 TRBV28 NA NA TGTGCCAGCAGTTCAGAGGTGTACGAGCAGTACTTC CASSSEVYEQYF
TRBJ2-6 TRBV28 NA NA TGTGCCAGCAGTTTCCGAGGGTTCCTCTCTGGGGCCAACGTCCTGACTTTC CASSFRGFLSGANVLTF
TRBJ1-1 TRBV2 NA NA TGTGCCAGCAGTGACAGAAGGGGACACACTGAAGCTTTCTTT CASSDRRGHTEAFF
TRBJ2-5 TRBV7-2 NA NA TGTGCCAGCAGCTTTTTGGGGACAAGAGAGACCCAGTACTTC CASSFLGTRETQYF
TRBJ1-4 TRBV10-3 NA TRBD1 TGTGCCATCAGTAGGACAGGGCAAAATGAAAAACTGTTTTTT CAISRTGQNEKLFF
TRBJ1-1 TRBV10-3 once TRBD1 TGTGCCATCAGTGGGGTAACAGGGGGCACTGAAGCTTTCTTT CAISGVTGGTEAFF
TRBJ2-3 TRBV12-3/TRBV12-4 NA NA TGTGCCAGCAGTTTATTTTTCGGGGCTACGCAGTATTTT CASSLFFGATQYF
TRBJ1-6 TRBV19 NA TRBD1 TGTGCCAGCAGACAGGGCAGGAGCTCCTATAATTCACCCCTCCACTTT CASRQGRSSYNSPLHF
TRBJ2-7 TRBV7-2 NA TRBD2 TGTGCCAGCAGCCAAGGACTAGCGGGAGGGGTCTACGAGCAGTACTTC CASSQGLAGGVYEQYF
TRBJ1-6 TRBV6-2/TRBV6-3 NA NA TGTGCCAGCAGTGGCTACAGGGAGTTGAGTTCACCCCTCCACTTT CASSGYRELSSPLHF
TRBJ2-3 TRBV6-2/TRBV6-3 NA NA TGTGCCAGCAGTTACTCACCGGGAGTTCCAGATACGCAGTATTTT CASSYSPGVPDTQYF
TRBJ1-2 TRBV5-6 NA NA TGTGCCAGCAGCCCCGAGCGGATCGGGGCCCGTTCTTCTGGCTACACCTTC CASSPERIGARSSGYTF
TRBJ1-6 TRBV5-1 NA NA TGCGCCAGCAGCTTGGCCATGGGTAATTCACCCCTCCACTTT CASSLAMGNSPLHF
TRBJ1-2 TRBV12-3/TRBV12-4 NA NA TGTGCCAGCAGTGAACACCAGGGATATGGCTACACCTTC CASSEHQGYGYTF
TRBJ1-2 TRBV7-9 NA NA TGTGCCAGCAGCTTAGCACCCCGGGACGGATATGGCTACACCTTC CASSLAPRDGYGYTF
TRBJ2-4 TRBV4-3 NA TRBD2 TGCGCCAGCAGCCTCTGGGGACTAGCGGGAGTCGCCAAAAACATTCAGTACTTC CASSLWGLAGVAKNIQYF
TRBJ1-1 TRBV9 NA NA TGTGCCAGCAGTAACCTGAACACTGAAGCTTTCTTT CASSNLNTEAFF
TRBJ2-1 TRBV4-1 NA NA TGCGCCAGCAGCCTAGCGTTCAATGAGCAGTTCTTC CASSLAFNEQFF
TRBJ2-5 TRBV7-2 NA TRBD2 TGTGCCAGCAGCTCAGCGGGAGGGGCCCTGACCCAGTACTTC CASSSAGGALTQYF
TRBJ2-7 TRBV7-3 NA TRBD1 TGTGCCAGCAGCTTCGACAGGGACTACGAGCAGTACTTC CASSFDRDYEQYF
TRBJ1-5 TRBV2 NA TRBD1 TGTGCCAGCAGTGTCCCTAACAGGGGGTCGCCCTTCAATCAGCCCCAGCATTTT CASSVPNRGSPFNQPQHF
TRBJ2-6 TRBV19 once NA TGTGCCAGTAGTAGTACGCTCTCTGGGGCCAACGTCCTGACTTTC CASSSTLSGANVLTF
TRBJ2-1 TRBV5-1 NA NA TGCGCCAGCAGCTTGAGTGGGACAAACAATGAGCAGTTCTTC CASSLSGTNNEQFF
TRBJ1-2 TRBV24-1 NA NA TGTGCCACCAGTGATCGCCGACAGGTCCGTGGCTACACCTTC CATSDRRQVRGYTF
TRBJ1-1 TRBV6-2/TRBV6-3 NA NA TGTGCCAGCAGTGTTGTCCGGACCGCTGAAGCTTTCTTT CASSVVRTAEAFF
TRBJ2-1 TRBV6-2/TRBV6-3 NA NA TGTGCCAGCAGTACTCCAGGGGAGGGGTCCTACAATGAGCAGTTCTTC CASSTPGEGSYNEQFF
TRBJ2-7 TRBV21-1 NA NA TGTGCCAGCAGCAAGGGACTAGCGGGAGAAGCAAACGAGCAGTACTTC CASSKGLAGEANEQYF